This TCR beta chain came from a study of blood T cell repertoires in COVID-19. Whole-study context: Donors in the United States, Italy and Spain gave samples during acute or convalescent COVID-19.

The assay was immunoSEQ multiplex PCR, and TCRdb's table has in-frame clones only and misses some. The sample has about 170,000 clones, around 93% seen once. The CDR3 spans 16 residues. Germline lookup yields CDR1 SGHTA and CDR2 FQGNSA. The trim removed 3 bases at V and 0 bases at J, leaving 5 bases unmatched. Specimen: peripheral blood. The V gene is TRBV7-2, the J gene TRBJ1-3, with 7 bases lining up with TRBD1. This clonotype originated in a woman between 50 and 59 years old with acute or convalescent COVID-19. The CDR3 sequence is CASSLFWDSSGNTIYF. CDR3 nucleotides: TGTGCCAGCAGCTTGTTTTGGGACAGCTCTGGAAACACCATATATTTT.